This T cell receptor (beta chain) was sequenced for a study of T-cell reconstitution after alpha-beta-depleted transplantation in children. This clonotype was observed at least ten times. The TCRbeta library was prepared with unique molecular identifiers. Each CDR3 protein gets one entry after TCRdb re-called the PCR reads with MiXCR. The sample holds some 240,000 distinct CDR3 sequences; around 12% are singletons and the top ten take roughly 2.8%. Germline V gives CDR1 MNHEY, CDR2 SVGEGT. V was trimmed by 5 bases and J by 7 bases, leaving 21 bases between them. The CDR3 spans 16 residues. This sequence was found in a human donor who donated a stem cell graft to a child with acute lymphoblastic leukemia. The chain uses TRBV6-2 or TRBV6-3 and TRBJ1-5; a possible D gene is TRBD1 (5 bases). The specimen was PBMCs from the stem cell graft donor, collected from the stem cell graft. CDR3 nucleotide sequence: TGTGCCAGCAGTAAACAGCCAACAGGTACTCAACAGCCCCAGCATTTT. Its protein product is CASSKQPTGTQQPQHF.